This T cell receptor beta chain was recorded in a study of T-cell reconstitution after alpha-beta-depleted transplantation in children. Findings and limits, study-wide: Certain patients had high TCRbeta diversity at day 60, and it came from recipient T cells and thymic progenitors that survived.

To note about this clonotype: Its cognate antigen is unknown.

Germline V gives CDR1 MDHEN, CDR2 SYDVKM. V was pared by 6 bases and J by 8 bases, with 13 bases of the junction left unmatched. The CDR3 loop spans 15 amino acids. Preparation of the TCRbeta library involved a method that used unique molecular identifiers. From the PCR reads, TCRdb called clonotypes with MiXCR, one entry per CDR3 protein. The sample yields about 310,000 distinct CDR3 sequences, approximately 23% seen once. This receptor was taken from a male patient younger than 18 who had a stem cell transplant for acute lymphoblastic leukemia, so the T cells may come from the graft donor. Sequencing was performed on PBMCs, mostly from graft donor cells, taken 180 days after TCRalphabeta/CD19-depleted stem cell transplant. The V and J genes are TRBV28 and TRBJ2-4; 7 nucleotides match TRBD2. In DNA form, the CDR3 reads TGTGCCAGCAGCCCCGGGATAGGGGCGGGGGACATTCAGTACTTC. Its protein is CASSPGIGAGDIQYF.